Following are 9 T cell receptor beta chains from one sample sequenced in a study of CD8+ T cells in alopecia areata. RNA was isolated and reverse transcribed to cDNA, the sequencing template. TCRdb keeps only in-frame clones here, not all; method: immunoSEQ multiplex PCR. The table lists 150,000 to 250,000 clones, 58% of them singletons. Specified treatment: oral pan-JAK inhibitor, 5-10 mg twice daily. The sequenced sample was CD4+ T cells sorted from blood, obtained at week 24, from a patient treated with tofacitinib. The receptors shown here come from a human donor with alopecia areata.

This clone was observed a handful of times. The chain combines TRBV7-9 with TRBJ2-7; D may be TRBD2 (5 bases). Trimming left V 1 base short and J 3 bases short, with 10 bases between. The CDR3 totals 14 residues. The germline V gene encodes CDR1 SEHNR and CDR2 FQNEAQ (reference sequence). DNA of the CDR3: TGTGCCAGCAGCTTAGGTGAGGGCGGCTACGAGCAGTACTTC. Protein: CASSLGEGGYEQYF.

This clone occurred a few times. V is TRBV2 and J is TRBJ2-7, with D unclear. The CDR3 runs 11 residues. Trimming shortened V by 1 base and J by 5 bases, and 3 bases separated the two germline ends. Looked up from germline, CDR1 is SNHLY and CDR2 is FYNNEI. The CDR3, as DNA: TGTGCCAGCAGTGAAGTTAACGAGCAGTACTTC. This gives the protein CASSEVNEQYF.

The chain employs TRBV4-1 and TRBJ2-1, with D hard to call. The germline CDR1 and CDR2 sequences are MGHRA and YSYEKL. V was shortened by 1 base and J by 7 bases, with 11 bases between the two germline ends. This CDR3 comprises 14 residues. CDR3 loop: CASSQGPIGNEQFF. The CDR3 DNA reads as TGCGCCAGCAGCCAAGGGCCTATCGGGAATGAGCAGTTCTTC.

This chain joins TRBV29-1 and TRBJ1-1; 9 nucleotides match TRBD1. CDR3 size: 13 residues. In germline, CDR1 is SQVTM, CDR2 ANQGSEA. Trimming at V came to 5 bases and at J to 3 bases, leaving 4 bases not matched to a gene. The CDR3 sequence: CSVRTGEHTEAFF. DNA for the CDR3: TGCAGCGTTCGGACAGGGGAGCACACTGAAGCTTTCTTT.

The chain uses TRBV7-2 and TRBJ1-4; D remains unclear. Trimming left V 1 base short and J 0 bases short, with 9 bases between. CDR1 is SGHTA, CDR2 FQGNSA, per germline. This CDR3 comprises 16 residues. CDR3 residues: CASSLGWAATNEKLFF. For the CDR3, the DNA is TGTGCCAGCAGCTTAGGTTGGGCTGCAACTAATGAAAAACTGTTTTTT.

The chain uses TRBV5-1 and TRBJ2-2, with 11 positions matching TRBD1. Germline trimming cut 4 bases from V and 4 bases from J; bases unmatched to any gene: 6. The V gene's germline CDR1 is SGHRS and CDR2 YFSETQ. CDR3 length equals 16 residues. The CDR3 protein is CASSDPGQGATGELFF. CDR3 DNA: TGCGCCAGCAGCGACCCCGGACAGGGGGCCACCGGGGAGCTGTTTTTT.

This sequence joins TRBV28 and TRBJ2-1, with no clear D. The CDR3 is 11 amino acids. Germline V gives CDR1 MDHEN, CDR2 SYDVKM. Trimming stripped 3 bases from V and 6 bases from J, with 3 bases between. The CDR3 reads CASSFLNEQFF. CDR3 nucleotides: TGTGCCAGCAGTTTCCTCAATGAGCAGTTCTTC.

The table lists this clone with a few counts. CDR3 amino acids: CASRQRQFSYPEAFF. For the CDR3, the DNA is TGCGCCAGCAGGCAGAGACAGTTTTCTTACCCTGAAGCTTTCTTT. V gene TRBV5-1 combines with J gene TRBJ1-1, with D possibly matching TRBD1 (5 bases). CDR1 SGHRS and CDR2 YFSETQ come from the germline V gene. The V end was cut by 5 bases, the J end by 6 bases, with 20 bases between. The CDR3 loop spans 15 amino acids.

The rearrangement links TRBV29-1 to TRBJ2-5; D is uncertain. Trimming took off 5 bases at V and 2 bases at J, with 9 bases between the two ends. The germline CDR1 and CDR2 sequences are SQVTM and ANQGSEA. The CDR3 sequence is 12 residues long. This CDR3 is CSVSRVQETQYF. The CDR3 DNA sequence: TGCAGCGTTAGTAGGGTGCAAGAGACCCAGTACTTC.